The 21 T cell receptor beta chains below all came from one sample that was sequenced in a study of T cell repertoires in cytomegalovirus infection. Their specific antigens are unknown. TCRdb redid the calling of the reads with MiXCR, one entry per CDR3 protein. The sample yields 380,000 or so distinct CDR3 sequences, around a third seen once. The sample in question was cultured PBMCs, obtained from culture after CMV antigen stimulation. The receptors derive from a human donor in good health (CMV status not recorded). Some clones in this sample may be carry-over from other donors' samples.

There are many counts of this clonotype. The chain recombines TRBV27 with TRBJ1-1; the D gene is possibly TRBD1 (5 bases). Germline V gene sequence: CDR1 MNHEY, CDR2 SMNVEV (reference sequence). The CDR3 contains 14 residues. With 6 bases removed from V and 7 bases from J, the gap between germline ends came to 18 bases. The CDR3 coding sequence is TGTGCCAGCAGCCGACCCCCCGGGCAGGGTGAAGCTTTCTTT. Translation gives CASSRPPGQGEAFF.

The J gene is TRBJ1-2, the V gene TRBV19; D unresolved. Trimming removed 5 bases from V and 7 bases from J, with 26 bases in between. The V gene's germline CDR1 is LNHDA and CDR2 SQIVND (reference sequence). This CDR3 contains 17 residues. In DNA form, the CDR3 reads TGTGCCAGTAGTCATGAATCACATGGACGGGTTCCTGGTGGCTACACCTTC. Protein sequence: CASSHESHGRVPGGYTF.

This clonotype was detected only a few times. V gene TRBV7-2 combines with J gene TRBJ2-5, with TRBD2 matching 8 bases. Germline V gene sequence: CDR1 SGHTA, CDR2 FQGNSA. The V segment lost 6 bases and the J segment 6 bases; nucleotides outside the gene matches: 9. CDR3 length: 14 residues. DNA of the CDR3: TGTGCCAGCAGTTCCGGACTAGCAACACAGACCCAGTACTTC. Translation gives CASSSGLATQTQYF.

In this sample, this clonotype turned up many times. The chain carries TRBV7-2 and TRBJ1-2; perhaps TRBD1 as D (5 bases). Germline-derived CDR1 and CDR2 are SGHTA and FQGNSA. The CDR3 spans 15 residues. The V gene lost 1 base and the J gene lost 4 bases, with 13 bases spanning the gap. For the CDR3, the DNA is TGTGCCAGCAGCTTAGTTGGGGGTTACGGCTATGGCTACACCTTC. It encodes CASSLVGGYGYGYTF.

Remarks on this clonotype: Without the conserved terminal phenylalanine or tryptophan, this CDR3 likely stems from a read error. No DNA is shown, since the ends of the CDR3 on it are uncertain; the CDR3 is the one TCRdb lists. This chain joins TRBV7-9 and TRBJ2-1. Per germline, CDR1 SEHNR and CDR2 FQNEAQ (reference sequence). The CDR3 spans 9 amino acids, including both terminal residues. The CDR3 is CASSSDHIL.

This clonotype was seen only once. The rearrangement links TRBV27 to TRBJ2-3; D is unclear. The germline V and J ends were trimmed by 2 bases and 7 bases, with 13 bases remaining between them. CDR1 and CDR2 from the germline V gene are MNHEY and SMNVEV (reference sequence). This CDR3 is 14 amino acids long. The CDR3 region is CASSLKATLHTQYF. The CDR3 DNA follows: TGTGCCAGCAGTTTAAAGGCGACCTTGCATACGCAGTATTTT.

There are many counts of this clonotype. J is TRBJ2-5 and V is TRBV7-8; 8 positions match TRBD2. The CDR3 is made up of 17 amino acids. Per the germline V gene, CDR1 is SGHVS and CDR2 is FQNEAQ. V trimming: 4 bases; J trimming: 4 bases; junction bases outside the gene matches: 14. As DNA, the CDR3 is TGTGCCAGCAGCTCGTCACTCCTAGCGGGTTTCCGAGAGACCCAGTACTTC. Translating gives CASSSSLLAGFRETQYF. The full variable domain, rest sourced from reference TRBV7-8 and TRBJ2-5, is GAGVSQSPRYKVAKRGQDVALRCDPISGHVSLFWYQQALGQGPEFLTYFQNEAQLDKSGLPSDRFFAERPEGSVSTLKIQRTQQEDSAVYLCASSSSLLAGFRETQYFGPGTRLLVL.

The J gene is TRBJ2-1, the V gene TRBV18; D uncertain. This CDR3 contains 16 residues. Trimming took off 0 bases at V and 1 base at J, with 10 bases between the two ends. Per the germline V gene, CDR1 is KGHSH and CDR2 is LQKENI. The DNA of the CDR3 is TGTGCCAGCTCACCACCGTTAGCCGAATCCTACAATGAGCAGTTCTTC. It translates to CASSPPLAESYNEQFF.

This rearrangement joins TRBV10-2 to TRBJ2-2; D is ambiguous. CDR3 length equals 13 residues. V was clipped by 4 bases and J by 1 base, with 4 bases between them. Germline lookup yields CDR1 WSHSY and CDR2 SAAADI. This chain's CDR3 is CASSVGNTGELFF. The CDR3 DNA sequence: TGCGCCAGCAGTGTCGGGAACACCGGGGAGCTGTTTTTT.

The chain couples TRBV28 to TRBJ1-6; D not certain. CDR3 length: 15 amino acids. Between the trimmed V and J ends, which lost 3 bases and 10 bases, there was a span of 16 bases. Germline CDR1 and CDR2: MDHEN and SYDVKM. This CDR3 is CASSFDLGPWSPLHF. The CDR3 region has the DNA TGTGCCAGCAGTTTTGATCTGGGCCCCTGGTCACCCCTCCACTTT.

This clonotype was seen a handful of times. The rearrangement joins TRBV7-3 to TRBJ2-1; 8 positions match TRBD2. The CDR3 runs 15 residues. CDR1 SGHTA and CDR2 FQGTGA come from the germline V gene. V dropped 5 bases and J dropped 4; count of bases not matched to a gene: 7. CDR3 residues: CASSVVAGPYNEQFF. The CDR3 DNA follows: TGTGCCAGCAGCGTCGTAGCGGGACCTTACAATGAGCAGTTCTTC.

The V call is TRBV19, the J call TRBJ2-2; 8 bases match TRBD2. The V gene's germline CDR1 is LNHDA and CDR2 SQIVND (reference sequence). CDR3 size: 15 residues. The J segment lost 4 bases and the V segment lost 3 bases, leaving 4 bases of the junction unmatched. CDR3 sequence (DNA): TGTGCCAGTAGTATCCGGGAGGGCCGCACCGGGGAGCTGTTTTTT. This encodes CASSIREGRTGELFF.

V gene TRBV7-6 combines with J gene TRBJ2-1, with D unresolved. This CDR3 is 13 amino acids long. V lost 5 bases, J lost 7 bases, and 12 bases lay in between. The germline V gene has CDR1 SGHVS and CDR2 FNYEAQ. DNA of the CDR3: TGTGCCAGCAGCCAGGACCCCGGAAATGAGCAGTTCTTC. Its translation is CASSQDPGNEQFF.

This clonotype was found many times. The chain uses TRBV28 and TRBJ1-2; D gene uncertain. Trimming cost V 4 bases and J 4 bases, with 10 bases left between them. There are 13 residues in the CDR3. Germline V gene lookup returns CDR1 MDHEN and CDR2 SYDVKM. The CDR3 coding sequence is TGTGCCAGCAGTTCTCTGTGGCGCTATGGCTACACCTTC. It specifies CASSSLWRYGYTF.

This chain links TRBV7-3 with TRBJ2-2; D is unresolved. In germline, CDR1 is SGHTA, CDR2 FQGTGA. Trimming left V 5 bases short and J 4 bases short, with 11 bases between. The CDR3 spans 14 residues. The CDR3 reads CASSPTAATGELFF. Here the CDR3 DNA reads TGTGCCAGCAGCCCCACCGCGGCCACCGGGGAGCTGTTTTTT.

This clonotype was seen ten or more times. V and J are TRBV7-8 and TRBJ1-3; D remains ambiguous. Trimming took off 0 bases at V and 7 bases at J, with 13 bases between the two ends. The CDR3 has 15 residues. From germline, CDR1 is SGHVS and CDR2 FQNEAQ. This chain's CDR3 is CASSLASVESNTIYF. The CDR3 DNA is TGTGCCAGCAGCTTAGCGTCAGTAGAGAGTAACACCATATATTTT.

The chain couples TRBV11-3 to TRBJ2-3; 13 nucleotides align to TRBD2. This CDR3 region has 18 residues. Germline CDR1 SGHNT, CDR2 YENEEA. Germline trimming cut 6 bases from V and 6 bases from J; bases unmatched to any gene: 15. DNA for the CDR3: TGTGCCAGCAGTTTGAGTGTGGGACTAGCGGGAAGGTGGGATACGCAGTATTTT. Its translation: CASSLSVGLAGRWDTQYF. Based on the CDR3 plus reference TRBV11-3 and TRBJ2-3, the full variable domain is EAGVVQSPRYKIIEKKQPVAFWCNPISGHNTLYWYLQNLGQGPELLIRYENEEAVDDSQLPKDRFSAERLKGVDSTLKIQPAELGDSAVYLCASSLSVGLAGRWDTQYFGPGTRLTVL.

Concerning this clonotype: This sequence may be a read error, since a much larger clone differs from it by one base. The chain recombines TRBV13 with TRBJ1-1, with 11 bases that match TRBD1. This CDR3 is 19 amino acids long. Germline CDR1 is PRHDT and CDR2 is FYEKMQ (reference sequence). J lost 1 base, V lost 6 bases, and 16 bases had no gene match. The CDR3, as DNA: TGTGCCAGCAGATTACCGAGGTGGGACAGGGGGATTAGGAACACTGAAGCTTTCTTT. Protein sequence: CASRLPRWDRGIRNTEAFF.

This chain connects TRBV6-4 to TRBJ2-3; the match to TRBD1 covers 8 bases. This CDR3 contains 18 residues. Unmatched junction bases numbered 20, after V lost 10 bases and J lost 2 bases. Germline-derived CDR1 and CDR2 are MRHNA and SNTAGT. The CDR3: CAIETRGRTVPFTDTQYF. The CDR3, as DNA: TGTGCCATCGAGACCAGGGGGCGGACCGTCCCATTCACAGATACGCAGTATTTT.

This chain joins TRBV7-9 and TRBJ2-7; 9 bases line up with TRBD1. V was pared by 5 bases and J by 2 bases, with 10 bases of the junction left unmatched. The CDR3 runs to 16 residues. Germline V CDR1 and CDR2: SEHNR, FQNEAQ (reference sequence). CDR3 bases: TGTGCCAGCAGCCCTTCTCGCCGGGACAGGGCCTACGAGCAGTACTTC. This gives the protein CASSPSRRDRAYEQYF.

This clonotype was observed a handful of times. V gene TRBV20-1 combines with J gene TRBJ1-1, with D unresolved. The CDR3 loop spans 13 amino acids. Germline loops: CDR1 DFQATT, CDR2 SNEGSKA (reference sequence). V was shortened by 7 bases and J by 6 bases, with 18 bases between the two germline ends. The CDR3 loop is CSVRNILVPEAFF. DNA for the CDR3: TGCAGTGTCCGGAACATACTCGTTCCTGAAGCTTTCTTT.